Below, 22 T cell receptor beta chains from the same sample are listed, as sequenced in a study of cytomegalovirus exposure and HLA in healthy donors. PCR used 60 Vbeta primers and 13 Jbeta primers. Sequencing used immunoSEQ multiplex PCR; TCRdb keeps in-frame clones, though not all of them. This sample has under 250,000 clones, with roughly four fifths found just once. Sequenced material: PBMCs. Receptors were obtained from a man aged 30 to 45 in good health and CMV-seronegative.

J is TRBJ2-4 and V is TRBV21-1; TRBD2 is the table's D call and was not checked against the DNA. TRBV21-1 is listed as a pseudogene. This CDR3 comprises 15 residues. The CDR3, as DNA: TGTGCCAGCAGCACAAATGTGAGGCAACAAAACATTCAGTACTTC. It specifies CASSTNVRQQNIQYF.

Here the CDR3 reads CASSLFPGGSDTQYF. In DNA form, the CDR3 reads TGTGCCAGCAGTTTATTCCCGGGAGGGTCGGATACGCAGTATTTT. The chain couples TRBV28 to TRBJ2-3; TRBD2 matches at 8 bases. Germline lookup yields CDR1 MDHEN and CDR2 SYDVKM. CDR3 size: 15 residues. With V trimmed by 1 base and J by 6 bases, 6 bases remained unmatched.

This clone was observed once. CDR3 DNA sequence: TGTGCCAGCAGTTTTCTTGCAACTAATGAAAAACTGTTTTTT. Encoded protein: CASSFLATNEKLFF. The gene calls are TRBV27 and TRBJ1-4, with D unresolved. This CDR3 spans 14 amino acids. V lost 3 bases and J 0 bases, leaving 5 bases between the germline ends. The germline CDR1 and CDR2 sequences are MNHEY and SMNVEV (reference sequence).

This chain joins TRBV4-1 and TRBJ2-4; TRBD2 matches at 11 bases. This CDR3 is 17 amino acids long. The germline CDR1 and CDR2 sequences are MGHRA and YSYEKL. With 3 bases clipped from V and 4 bases from J, the junction kept 8 bases outside the gene matches. CDR3 loop: CASSQPTSGGRKNIQYF. CDR3 nucleotides: TGCGCCAGCAGCCAGCCTACTAGCGGGGGAAGAAAAAACATTCAGTACTTC.

The V and J genes are TRBV4-1 and TRBJ2-1; a possible D gene is TRBD2 (6 bases). Trimming took 2 bases from V and 6 from J, leaving 17 bases between them. Germline-derived CDR1 and CDR2 are MGHRA and YSYEKL. CDR3 length equals 16 residues. The CDR3 DNA reads TGCGCCAGCAGCCAACGACAGTGGGGGGTTAGCAATGAGCAGTTCTTC. Protein: CASSQRQWGVSNEQFF.

The chain links TRBV29-1 to TRBJ2-5; D is perhaps TRBD1 (6 bases). The V and J ends lost 2 bases and 2 bases respectively, with 9 bases between them. The germline CDR1 and CDR2 sequences are SQVTM and ANQGSEA. This CDR3 spans 13 amino acids. In DNA form, the CDR3 reads TGCAGCGTTGAACCCAGGGGACAAGAGACCCAGTACTTC. Amino acids: CSVEPRGQETQYF.

J is TRBJ1-1 and V is TRBV5-1, with no clear D. Germline assignment: CDR1 SGHRS and CDR2 YFSETQ. Trimming took 0 bases from V and 0 from J, leaving 9 bases between them. The CDR3 length is 15 residues. The CDR3 DNA sequence: TGCGCCAGCAGCTTGGGGTCGGCGGTGAACACTGAAGCTTTCTTT. Encoded protein: CASSLGSAVNTEAFF.

The rearrangement uses TRBV11-1 and TRBJ2-7; 8 bases line up with TRBD1. The V segment lost 10 bases and the J segment 0 bases; nucleotides outside the gene matches: 5. CDR1 and CDR2 from the germline V gene are SGHAT and FQDESV (reference sequence). The CDR3 extends over 13 amino acids. The DNA for the CDR3 is TGTGCCACCCGGGACAGGAGCTCCTACGAGCAGTACTTC. Protein sequence: CATRDRSSYEQYF.

J is TRBJ1-4 and V is TRBV29-1; no firm D call. The CDR3 has 12 residues. Germline assignment: CDR1 SQVTM and CDR2 ANQGSEA. Trimming shortened V by 1 base and J by 7 bases, and 7 bases separated the two germline ends. Here the CDR3 reads CSVEGGGEKLFF. In nucleotides, the CDR3 is TGCAGCGTTGAAGGGGGAGGTGAAAAACTGTTTTTT.

This clone was detected only once. The genes are TRBV19 and TRBJ1-5; D is unclear. CDR3 length: 15 residues. The V gene's germline CDR1 is LNHDA and CDR2 SQIVND (reference sequence). V was cut by 6 bases and J by 6 bases, with 18 bases left in between. The CDR3 DNA reads TGTGCCAGTAGGGAGGTTGTGGCGCGGGGTCAGCCCCAGCATTTT. Amino acid sequence: CASREVVARGQPQHF.

The chain links TRBV29-1 to TRBJ2-5; no reliable D call. V lost 3 bases and J 1 base, leaving 6 bases between the germline ends. Germline CDR1 reads SQVTM; CDR2 reads ANQGSEA. This CDR3 comprises 12 residues. The DNA of the CDR3 is TGCAGCGTTGAGCGGAGCCAAGAGACCCAGTACTTC. Protein product: CSVERSQETQYF.

The rearrangement links TRBV11-3 to TRBJ2-2; D perhaps matches TRBD1 (5 bases). The CDR3 sequence is 15 residues long. Germline V gives CDR1 SGHNT, CDR2 YENEEA. V gave up 5 bases and J gave up 4 bases, with 14 bases separating them. The CDR3 bases are TGTGCCAGCAGCCAAGCCACAGGCAGCACCGGGGAGCTGTTTTTT. It codes for CASSQATGSTGELFF.

The rearrangement links TRBV6-6 to TRBJ1-1; D is uncertain. CDR3 length: 13 amino acids. V was pared by 4 bases and J by 0 bases, with 6 bases between. Germline CDR1 and CDR2: MNHNY and SVGAGI (reference sequence). CDR3 sequence reads: CASSSPVNTEAFF. DNA for the CDR3: TGTGCCAGCAGTTCCCCTGTGAACACTGAAGCTTTCTTT.

J is TRBJ2-7 and V is TRBV6-6, with 11 positions matching TRBD1. CDR1 MNHNY and CDR2 SVGAGI come from the germline V gene (reference sequence). The V and J ends lost 5 bases and 0 bases, in that order; junction bases with no gene match: 3. The CDR3 spans 15 residues. CDR3 residues: CASSHGTGGSYEQYF. The DNA for the CDR3 is TGTGCCAGCAGTCACGGGACAGGGGGCTCCTACGAGCAGTACTTC.

This chain connects TRBV11-2 to TRBJ1-2, with D perhaps matching TRBD1 (6 bases). V lost 5 bases, J lost 8 bases, and 18 bases lay in between. This CDR3 is built from 14 residues. The V gene's germline CDR1 is SGHAT and CDR2 FQNNGV. CDR3 residues: CASSVSGGLGGYTF. The CDR3 DNA reads as TGTGCCAGCAGCGTCTCCGGGGGGCTGGGGGGCTACACCTTC.

The chain has TRBV7-9 and TRBJ2-5, with TRBD2 matching 10 bases. CDR1 and CDR2 from the germline V gene are SEHNR and FQNEAQ (reference sequence). Trimming at V came to 5 bases and at J to 5 bases, leaving 8 bases not matched to a gene. CDR3 length: 15 amino acids. CDR3 amino acids: CASSLSAGGGETQYF. CDR3 nucleotide sequence: TGTGCCAGCAGCCTTTCAGCGGGAGGGGGGGAGACCCAGTACTTC.

The chain employs TRBV28 and TRBJ1-2, with 8 bases aligning to TRBD1. Unmatched junction bases numbered 10, after V lost 6 bases and J lost 7 bases. Germline V gene data show CDR1 as MDHEN and CDR2 as SYDVKM. The CDR3 spans 14 residues. CDR3 sequence: CASRTPGGVIGYTF. In DNA form, the CDR3 reads TGTGCCAGCAGAACTCCAGGGGGCGTGATTGGCTACACCTTC.

This clone showed up just once. The CDR3: CASREDLSNQPQHF. CDR3 sequence (DNA): TGTGCCAGCAGGGAGGACCTTAGCAATCAGCCCCAGCATTTT. The J gene is TRBJ1-5, the V gene TRBV5-8; D gene unclear. The CDR3 totals 14 residues. The V end was cut by 5 bases, the J end by 0 bases, with 9 bases between. Germline V gene lookup returns CDR1 SGHTS and CDR2 YDEGEE.

The genes are TRBV4-1 and TRBJ2-6, with 7 positions matching TRBD1. The CDR3 has 16 residues. The germline V gene has CDR1 MGHRA and CDR2 YSYEKL. Losses at the gene ends were 4 bases for V and 2 bases for J; bases not matched to a gene: 5. CDR3 in amino acids: CASSRSDRAGANVLTF. In DNA, the CDR3 is TGCGCCAGCAGCCGAAGCGACAGGGCTGGGGCCAACGTCCTGACTTTC.

V usage is TRBV23-1 and J usage is TRBJ1-6, with D unclear. TRBV23-1 is designated an ORF whose function remains uncertain. The CDR3 covers 18 residues. V dropped 6 bases and J dropped 1 base, with 19 bases sitting between them. CDR3 bases: TGCGCCAGCAGGGTAAAGGGAGCACTGGGGTCCTATAATTCACCCCTCCACTTT. Translation gives CASRVKGALGSYNSPLHF.

The V and J genes are TRBV2 and TRBJ1-2, with TRBD1 as a possible D gene (5 bases). Trimming took 2 bases from V and 4 from J, leaving 17 bases between them. Germline assignment: CDR1 SNHLY and CDR2 FYNNEI. The CDR3 contains 16 residues. CDR3 DNA sequence: TGTGCCAGCAGTGAAAACAGAATGGGGGGTCCCTATGGCTACACCTTC. The encoded protein is CASSENRMGGPYGYTF.

This chain joins TRBV6-5 and TRBJ2-3; D is ambiguous. Germline V lookup: CDR1 MNHEY, CDR2 SVGAGI. V was pared by 6 bases and J by 2 bases, with 9 bases between. This CDR3 has 13 residues. The CDR3 sequence is CASRALSTDTQYF. The CDR3, as DNA: TGTGCCAGCAGGGCCTTATCCACAGATACGCAGTATTTT.